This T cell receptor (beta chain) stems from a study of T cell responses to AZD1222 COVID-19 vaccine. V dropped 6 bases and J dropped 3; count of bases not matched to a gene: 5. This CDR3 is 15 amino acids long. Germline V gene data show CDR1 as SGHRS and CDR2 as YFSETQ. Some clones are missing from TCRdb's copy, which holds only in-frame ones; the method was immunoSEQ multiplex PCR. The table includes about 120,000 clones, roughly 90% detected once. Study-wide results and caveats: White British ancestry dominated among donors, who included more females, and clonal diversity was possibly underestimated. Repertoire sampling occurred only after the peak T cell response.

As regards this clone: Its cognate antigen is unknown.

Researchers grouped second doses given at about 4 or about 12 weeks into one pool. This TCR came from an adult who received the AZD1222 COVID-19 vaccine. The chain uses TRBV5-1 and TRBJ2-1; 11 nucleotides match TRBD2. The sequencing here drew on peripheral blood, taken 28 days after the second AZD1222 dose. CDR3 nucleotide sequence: TGCGCCAGCAACTTAGCGGGAGGGGACTACAATGAGCAGTTCTTC. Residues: CASNLAGGDYNEQFF.